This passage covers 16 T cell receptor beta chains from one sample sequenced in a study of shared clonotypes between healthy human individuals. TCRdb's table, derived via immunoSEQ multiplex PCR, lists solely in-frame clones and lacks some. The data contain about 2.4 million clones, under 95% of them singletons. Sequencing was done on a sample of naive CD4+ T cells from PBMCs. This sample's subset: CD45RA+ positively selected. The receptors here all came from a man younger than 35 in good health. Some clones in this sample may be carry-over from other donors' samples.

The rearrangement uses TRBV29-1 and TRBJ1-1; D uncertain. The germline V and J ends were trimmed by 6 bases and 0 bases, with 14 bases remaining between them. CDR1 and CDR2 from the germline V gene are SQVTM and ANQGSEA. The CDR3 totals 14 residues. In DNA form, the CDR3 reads TGCAGCGTCGTCGGACTTGTCATGAACACTGAAGCTTTCTTT. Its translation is CSVVGLVMNTEAFF.

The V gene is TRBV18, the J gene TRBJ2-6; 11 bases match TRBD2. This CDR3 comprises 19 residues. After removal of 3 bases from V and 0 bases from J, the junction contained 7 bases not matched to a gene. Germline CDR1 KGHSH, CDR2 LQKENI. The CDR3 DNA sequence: TGTGCCAGCTCACCCCTCCAGGGACTAGCGGTCTCTGGGGCCAACGTCCTGACTTTC. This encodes CASSPLQGLAVSGANVLTF.

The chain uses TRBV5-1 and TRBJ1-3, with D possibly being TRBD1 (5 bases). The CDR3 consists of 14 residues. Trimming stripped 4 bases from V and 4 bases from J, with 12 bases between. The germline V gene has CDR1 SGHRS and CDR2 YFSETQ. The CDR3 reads CASSLGPRGNTIYF. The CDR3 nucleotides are TGCGCCAGCAGCCTGGGACCCAGGGGAAACACCATATATTTT.

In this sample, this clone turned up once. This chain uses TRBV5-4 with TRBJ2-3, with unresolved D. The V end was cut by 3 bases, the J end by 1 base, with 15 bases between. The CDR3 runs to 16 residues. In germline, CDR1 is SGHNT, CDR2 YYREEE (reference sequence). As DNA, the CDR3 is TGTGCCAGCAGCTGGACCTCCCGACTCGGCACAGATACGCAGTATTTT. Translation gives CASSWTSRLGTDTQYF.

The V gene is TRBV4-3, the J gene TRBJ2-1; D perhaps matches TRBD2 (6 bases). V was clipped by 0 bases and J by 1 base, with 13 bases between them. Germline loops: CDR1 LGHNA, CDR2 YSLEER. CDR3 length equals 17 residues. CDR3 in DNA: TGCGCCAGCAGCCAAGATCTTCAGGAGGGGTCCTACAATGAGCAGTTCTTC. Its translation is CASSQDLQEGSYNEQFF.

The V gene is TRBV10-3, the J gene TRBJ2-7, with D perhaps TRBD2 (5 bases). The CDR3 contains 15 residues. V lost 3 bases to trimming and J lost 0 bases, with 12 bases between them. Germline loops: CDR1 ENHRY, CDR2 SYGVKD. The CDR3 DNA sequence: TGTGCCATCAGTGACCCGGGGAGAAGCTCCTACGAGCAGTACTTC. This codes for CAISDPGRSSYEQYF.

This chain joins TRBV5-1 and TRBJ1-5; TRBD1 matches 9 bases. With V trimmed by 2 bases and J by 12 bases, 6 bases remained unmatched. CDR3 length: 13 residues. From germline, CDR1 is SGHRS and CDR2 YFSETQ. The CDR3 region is CASSFLGQGLQHF. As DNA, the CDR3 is TGCGCCAGCAGCTTTCTAGGACAGGGGCTCCAGCATTTT.

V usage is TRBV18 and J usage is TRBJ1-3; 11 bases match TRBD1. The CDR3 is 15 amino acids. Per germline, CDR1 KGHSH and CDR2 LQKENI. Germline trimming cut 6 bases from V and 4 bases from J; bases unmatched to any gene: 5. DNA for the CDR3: TGTGCCAGCTCCCTCGGACAGGGGGCAGGAAACACCATATATTTT. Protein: CASSLGQGAGNTIYF.

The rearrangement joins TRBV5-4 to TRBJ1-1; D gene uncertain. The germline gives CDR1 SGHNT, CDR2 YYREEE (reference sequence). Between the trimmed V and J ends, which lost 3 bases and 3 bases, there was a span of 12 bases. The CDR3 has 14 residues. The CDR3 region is CASSSRVRDTEAFF. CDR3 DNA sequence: TGTGCCAGCAGCTCGAGGGTTCGGGACACTGAAGCTTTCTTT.

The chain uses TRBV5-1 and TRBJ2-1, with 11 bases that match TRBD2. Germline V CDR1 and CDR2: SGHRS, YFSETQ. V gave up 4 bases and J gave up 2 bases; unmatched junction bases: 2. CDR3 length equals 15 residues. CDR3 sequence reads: CASSKTSGAYNEQFF. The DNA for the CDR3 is TGCGCCAGCAGCAAGACTAGCGGGGCCTACAATGAGCAGTTCTTC. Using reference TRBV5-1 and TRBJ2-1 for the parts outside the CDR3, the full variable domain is KAGVTQTPRYLIKTRGQQVTLSCSPISGHRSVSWYQQTPGQGLQFLFEYFSETQRNKGNFPGRFSGRQFSNSRSEMNVSTLELGDSALYLCASSKTSGAYNEQFFGPGTRLTVL.

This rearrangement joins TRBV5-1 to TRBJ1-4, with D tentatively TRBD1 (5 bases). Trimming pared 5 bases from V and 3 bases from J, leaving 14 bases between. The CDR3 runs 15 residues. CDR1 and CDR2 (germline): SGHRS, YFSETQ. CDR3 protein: CASRGPDPSNEKLFF. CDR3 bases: TGCGCCAGCAGGGGGCCCGACCCCTCTAATGAAAAACTGTTTTTT.

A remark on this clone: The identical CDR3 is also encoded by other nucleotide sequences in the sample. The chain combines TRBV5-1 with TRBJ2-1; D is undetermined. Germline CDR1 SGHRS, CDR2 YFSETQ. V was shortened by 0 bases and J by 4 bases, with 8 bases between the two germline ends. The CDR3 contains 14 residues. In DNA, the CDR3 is TGCGCCAGCAGCTTGGGGGGTTCTTACAATGAGCAGTTCTTC. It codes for CASSLGGSYNEQFF.

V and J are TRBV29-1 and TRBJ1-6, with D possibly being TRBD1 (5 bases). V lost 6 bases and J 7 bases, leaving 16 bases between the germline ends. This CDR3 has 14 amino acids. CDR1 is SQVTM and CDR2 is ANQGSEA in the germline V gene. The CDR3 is CSVGGPGQNSPLHF. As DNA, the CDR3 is TGCAGCGTGGGAGGCCCAGGGCAAAATTCACCCCTCCACTTT.

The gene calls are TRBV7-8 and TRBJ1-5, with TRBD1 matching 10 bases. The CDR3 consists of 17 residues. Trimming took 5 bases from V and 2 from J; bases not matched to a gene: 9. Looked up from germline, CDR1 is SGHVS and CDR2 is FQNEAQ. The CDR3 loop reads CASSARQGANGNQPQHF. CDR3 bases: TGTGCCAGCAGCGCCCGACAGGGGGCGAACGGCAATCAGCCCCAGCATTTT.

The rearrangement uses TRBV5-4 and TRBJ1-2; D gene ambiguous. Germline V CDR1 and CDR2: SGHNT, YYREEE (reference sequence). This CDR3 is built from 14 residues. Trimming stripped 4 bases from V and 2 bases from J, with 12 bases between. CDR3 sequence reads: CASSRERQNYGYTF. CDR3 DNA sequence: TGTGCCAGCAGCAGGGAGCGGCAGAACTATGGCTACACCTTC.

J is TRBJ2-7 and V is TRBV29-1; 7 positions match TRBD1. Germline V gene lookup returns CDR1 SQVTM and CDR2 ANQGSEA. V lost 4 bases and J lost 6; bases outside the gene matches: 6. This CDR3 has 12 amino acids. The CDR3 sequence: CSVGGQVGEQYF. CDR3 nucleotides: TGCAGCGTTGGCGGACAGGTAGGCGAGCAGTACTTC.